Included here is one T cell receptor (beta chain) sequence, with context. Antigen unknown. Unique molecular identifiers tagged individual cDNA molecules. TCRdb itself ran the 5' RACE reads through MiXCR, one entry per CDR3 protein. The repertoire holds more than 70,000 distinct CDR3 sequences, with around 11% as singletons. The sample comes from a study of early T cells in non-severe SARS-CoV-2 infection. Overall study: Alpha and beta chains were unpaired, from unsorted whole-blood bulk RNA. The study, taken as a whole, reports: Reliance on VDJdb matching favored anti-spike CD8 responses; private and CD4 specificities were missed.

The CDR3 is 14 residues long. V lost 3 bases, J lost 2 bases, and 9 bases lay in between. Germline CDR1 and CDR2: MDHEN and SYDVKM. The origin of this receptor is an adult who was a healthcare worker with PCR-confirmed SARS-CoV-2 infection or an uninfected control (not recorded which). The genes are TRBV28 and TRBJ2-3; D call uncertain. The sample in question was whole blood, obtained at baseline. This CDR3 is CASSLSGDTDTQYF. CDR3 nucleotide sequence: TGTGCCAGCAGTTTGTCCGGTGACACAGATACGCAGTATTTT.